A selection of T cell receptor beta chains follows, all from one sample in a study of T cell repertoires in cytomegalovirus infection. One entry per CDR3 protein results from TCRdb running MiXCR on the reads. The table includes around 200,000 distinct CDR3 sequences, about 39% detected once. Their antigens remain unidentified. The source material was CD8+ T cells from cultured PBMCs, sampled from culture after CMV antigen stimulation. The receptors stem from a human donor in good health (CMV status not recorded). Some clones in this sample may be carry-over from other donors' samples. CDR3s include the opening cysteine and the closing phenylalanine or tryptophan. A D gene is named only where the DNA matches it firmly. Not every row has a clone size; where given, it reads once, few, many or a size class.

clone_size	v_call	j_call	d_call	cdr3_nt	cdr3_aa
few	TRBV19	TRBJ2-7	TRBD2	TGTGCCAGTAGCGGGAGGGGCGCCTACGAGCAGTACTTC	CASSGRGAYEQYF
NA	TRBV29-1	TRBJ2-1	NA	TGCAGCGTTAAGCTCTACAATGAGCAGTTCTTC	CSVKLYNEQFF
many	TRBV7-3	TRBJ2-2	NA	TGTGCCAGCAGCTTGACGGGAGTCACCGGGGAGCTGTTTTTT	CASSLTGVTGELFF
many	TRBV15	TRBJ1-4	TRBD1	TGTGCCACCAGCAGAGATTACAGGGGAAAACTGTTTTTT	CATSRDYRGKLFF
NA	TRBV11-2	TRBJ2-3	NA	TGTGCCAGCAGCTTAGATCGAGTCGATACGCAGTATTTT	CASSLDRVDTQYF
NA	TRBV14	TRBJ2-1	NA	TGTGCCAGCAGCCAAGGCGTAGCAAATGAGCAGTTCTTC	CASSQGVANEQFF
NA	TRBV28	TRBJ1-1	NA	TGTGCCAGCAGTTTTGCACAGGGCACTGAAGCTTTCTTT	CASSFAQGTEAFF
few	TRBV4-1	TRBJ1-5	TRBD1	TGCGCCAGCAGCCGGAGGGACAGCGCCAATCAGCCCCAGCATTTT	CASSRRDSANQPQHF
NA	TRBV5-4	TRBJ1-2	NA	TGTGCCAGCAGCCTCGGGACATTCGCTAACTATGGCTACACCTTC	CASSLGTFANYGYTF
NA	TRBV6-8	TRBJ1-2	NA	TGTGCCAGCAGCTTCCTTGAGAGCGGCTATGGCTACACCTTC	CASSFLESGYGYTF
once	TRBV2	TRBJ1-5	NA	TGTGCCAGCAGTGAGGTGGGAGGAGGGCCCCAGCATTTT	CASSEVGGGPQHF
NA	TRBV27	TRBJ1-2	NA	TGTGCCAGCAGTTACAGGAGAATGAGAGGCTACACCTTC	CASSYRRMRGYTF
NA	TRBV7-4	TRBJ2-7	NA	TGTGCCAGCAGCTCAGACAATTACGAGCAGTACTTC	CASSSDNYEQYF
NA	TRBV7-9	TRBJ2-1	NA	TGTGCCAGCAGCTTAATACAGGGTGATAATGAGCAGTTCTTC	CASSLIQGDNEQFF
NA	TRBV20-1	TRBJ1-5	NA	TGCAGTGCTAGAGGCGGGGGGCCCCATCAGCCCCAGCATTTT	CSARGGGPHQPQHF
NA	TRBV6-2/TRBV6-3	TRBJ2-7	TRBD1	TGTGCCAGCACAGGGGGTAACTACGAGCAGTACTTC	CASTGGNYEQYF
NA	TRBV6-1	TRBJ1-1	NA	TGTGCCAGCGGATCTAACACTGAAGCTTTCTTT	CASGSNTEAFF
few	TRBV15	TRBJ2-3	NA	TGTGCCACCAGCAGAGAGGAGTGGGACTTCTACACAGATACGCAGTATTTT	CATSREEWDFYTDTQYF
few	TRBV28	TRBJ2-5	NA	TGTGCCAGCAGTTTGATAGGCAGCGACCCCCTCCAAGAGACCCAGTACTTC	CASSLIGSDPLQETQYF
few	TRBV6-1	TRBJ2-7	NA	TGTGCCAGCAGTCAATGGGAGGTCTCCTACGAGCAGTACTTC	CASSQWEVSYEQYF
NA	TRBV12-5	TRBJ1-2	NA	TGTGCTAGTGGTTTCTTTCTAACCCCAGAGCCCGGACAGAGCCCGCCCTTC	CASGFFLTPEPGQSPPF
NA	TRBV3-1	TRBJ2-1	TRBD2	TGTGCCAGCAGCCCATTTGTGGGACTAGCGAGAGAGCAGTTCTTC	CASSPFVGLAREQFF
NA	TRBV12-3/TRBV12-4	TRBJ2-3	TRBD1	TGTGCCAGCAGCTTGACAGGGGGAGACACAGATACGCAGTATTTT	CASSLTGGDTDTQYF